This entry lists 24 T cell receptor beta chains sequenced from one sample in a study of blood T cells in healthy people across ages. It was with a sample-barcoded 5' primer and a J-beta primer mix that a second PCR of about 7 to 12 cycles was run. Each CDR3 protein is one row after TCRdb ran MiXCR on the 5' RACE reads. The sample includes about 1.4 million distinct CDR3 sequences, 45% to 70% of them seen just once. The sequenced sample was blood. The source of these receptors is a man aged 18 to 30 in good health.

This chain uses TRBV12-5 with TRBJ1-2; TRBD1 might be the D (5 bases). This CDR3 has 13 residues. Germline V gene data show CDR1 as LGHNT and CDR2 as FRNRAP. V lost 4 bases to trimming and J lost 6 bases, with 12 bases between them. In DNA, the CDR3 is TGTGCTAGTGGTTGGGAGGGGAGGGATGGCTACACCTTC. As protein: CASGWEGRDGYTF.

This sequence joins TRBV3-1 and TRBJ2-3; no clear D gene. Trimming shortened V by 5 bases and J by 2 bases, and 14 bases separated the two germline ends. CDR1 LGHDT and CDR2 YNNKEL come from the germline V gene (reference sequence). This CDR3 is built from 15 residues. The CDR3 protein is CASSYRANPTDTQYF. In DNA form, the CDR3 reads TGTGCCAGCAGCTATCGGGCCAACCCCACAGATACGCAGTATTTT.

The chain carries TRBV10-2 and TRBJ2-7, with TRBD1 matching over 8 bases. Germline V gives CDR1 WSHSY, CDR2 SAAADI. The J segment lost 5 bases and the V segment lost 3 bases, leaving 6 bases of the junction unmatched. CDR3 length: 14 amino acids. In DNA form, the CDR3 reads TGCGCCAGCAGTGATGGGCAGGGGGCCAACGAGCAGTACTTC. Translating gives CASSDGQGANEQYF.

This clonotype appeared once. The rearrangement uses TRBV6-5 and TRBJ2-2, with unresolved D. The V end lost 6 bases, the J end lost 9 bases, and 8 bases lay between the germline ends. Germline V gene data show CDR1 as MNHEY and CDR2 as SVGAGI. CDR3 length: 11 residues. The CDR3 spells CASSYNRELFF. The CDR3, as DNA: TGTGCCAGCAGCTATAACCGGGAGCTGTTTTTT.

The rearrangement joins TRBV4-1 to TRBJ2-2, with D perhaps assigned TRBD1 or TRBD2 (5 bases each). Trimming shortened V by 4 bases and J by 6 bases, and 9 bases separated the two germline ends. The CDR3 spans 13 residues. Germline V lookup: CDR1 MGHRA, CDR2 YSYEKL. CDR3 loop: CASSPEGPGELFF. The CDR3 nucleotides read TGCGCCAGCAGCCCAGAGGGGCCCGGGGAGCTGTTTTTT.

This clonotype was counted at least ten times. The gene calls are TRBV6-5 and TRBJ2-3; possible D gene TRBD2, 6 bases. V lost 5 bases and J 0 bases, leaving 12 bases between the germline ends. The CDR3 sequence is 15 residues long. Germline V gene lookup returns CDR1 MNHEY and CDR2 SVGAGI. CDR3 sequence: CASSLSGASTDTQYF. The CDR3 coding sequence is TGTGCCAGCAGTCTTAGCGGAGCTAGCACAGATACGCAGTATTTT.

The V gene is TRBV4-1, the J gene TRBJ1-1, with 7 bases aligning to TRBD1. The CDR3 is made up of 16 amino acids. In germline, CDR1 is MGHRA, CDR2 YSYEKL. The J segment lost 6 bases and the V segment lost 4 bases, leaving 14 bases of the junction unmatched. CDR3 region: CASSPWEGPQGAEAFF. CDR3 in DNA: TGCGCCAGCAGCCCGTGGGAGGGGCCGCAGGGGGCTGAAGCTTTCTTT.

In this sample, this clonotype turned up a few times. This chain connects TRBV25-1 to TRBJ2-5; D assignment may be TRBD1 or TRBD2 (6 bases each). V lost 2 bases and J 11 bases, leaving 18 bases between the germline ends. The CDR3 is made up of 14 amino acids. Per the germline V gene, CDR1 is MGHDK and CDR2 is SYGVNS. In DNA, the CDR3 is TGTGCCAGCAGTGAACCGGCTCGGAGGGGGGAGCAGTACTTC. Translated, it gives CASSEPARRGEQYF.

The chain uses TRBV5-6 and TRBJ1-6; no firm D call. The CDR3 runs to 12 residues. Germline V gene lookup returns CDR1 SGHDT and CDR2 YYEEEE. V lost 5 bases, J lost 5 bases, and 5 bases lay in between. The CDR3 here is CASRRDNSPLHF. The CDR3 DNA is TGTGCCAGCAGGAGGGATAATTCACCCCTCCACTTT.

This clonotype was counted between two and nine times. The V and J genes are TRBV12-3 or TRBV12-4 and TRBJ2-5; D tentatively fits TRBD1 or TRBD2 (6 bases each). Trimming removed 1 base from V and 5 bases from J, with 11 bases in between. The CDR3 runs 14 residues. The CDR3 protein is CASSLGGAVETQYF. The DNA of the CDR3 is TGTGCCAGCAGTTTAGGGGGGGCCGTCGAGACCCAGTACTTC.

V gene TRBV4-1 combines with J gene TRBJ2-7; D might be TRBD1 or TRBD2, each matching 5 bases. CDR1 and CDR2 (germline): MGHRA, YSYEKL. The V gene lost 2 bases and the J gene lost 0 bases, with 11 bases spanning the gap. There are 15 residues in the CDR3. CDR3 sequence: CASSQYEGFSYEQYF. The CDR3 coding sequence is TGCGCCAGCAGCCAATATGAGGGGTTCTCCTACGAGCAGTACTTC.

This clonotype was seen just once. V and J are TRBV27 and TRBJ2-7; perhaps TRBD2 as D (6 bases). The tail of the sequence fits TRBJ2-5 better, so the J call may be wrong. Germline V gene sequence: CDR1 MNHEY, CDR2 SMNVEV (reference sequence). This CDR3 is 15 amino acids long. In DNA form, the CDR3 reads TGTGCCAGCAGTTTATTGCGAGGAGGGGTAGAGACCCAGTACTTC. It specifies CASSLLRGGVETQYF.

The rearrangement links TRBV7-8 to TRBJ2-5; no definite D call. This CDR3 has 13 amino acids. Germline-derived CDR1 and CDR2 are SGHVS and FQNEAQ. V gave up 4 bases and J gave up 2 bases, with 8 bases separating them. The CDR3 loop reads CASSWELQETQYF. The CDR3 nucleotides are TGTGCCAGCAGCTGGGAACTACAAGAGACCCAGTACTTC.

The chain has TRBV4-1 and TRBJ2-5; D gene uncertain. The J call is uncertain, as TRBJ2-7 better fits the DNA end. The germline gives CDR1 MGHRA, CDR2 YSYEKL. The CDR3 is made up of 14 amino acids. This CDR3 is CASSQEDGLGEQYF. For the CDR3, the DNA is TGCGCCAGCAGCCAAGAGGACGGCTTGGGCGAGCAGTACTTC.

The CDR3 region is CASSAGTSGGQEQFF. The CDR3 DNA sequence: TGTGCCAGCAGCGCAGGGACTAGCGGGGGTCAAGAGCAGTTCTTC. This chain links TRBV9 with TRBJ2-1, with TRBD2 identical over 14 bases. The CDR3 covers 15 residues. Germline V gives CDR1 SGDLS, CDR2 YYNGEE. Trimming removed 3 bases from V and 10 bases from J; junction bases left unmatched: 6.

V and J are TRBV6-2 or TRBV6-3 and TRBJ2-3; D might be TRBD2 (6 bases). This CDR3 comprises 14 residues. Germline V gives CDR1 MNHEY, CDR2 SVGEGT. Trimming took 4 bases from V and 2 from J, leaving 10 bases between them. CDR3 sequence: CASSWDSYTDTQYF. In DNA form, the CDR3 reads TGTGCCAGCAGTTGGGACTCTTACACAGATACGCAGTATTTT.

The rearrangement joins TRBV27 to TRBJ1-5, with 9 bases matching TRBD1. With V trimmed by 5 bases and J by 9 bases, 11 bases remained unmatched. CDR1 and CDR2 from the germline V gene are MNHEY and SMNVEV (reference sequence). The CDR3 extends over 15 amino acids. The CDR3 DNA is TGTGCCAGCAGTCCCCGGGACAGGGCCGGATGGCCCCAGCATTTT. Translation: CASSPRDRAGWPQHF.

In DNA, the CDR3 is TGTGCCAGCAGTTACCAGGGGGATTACGAGCAGTACTTC. As protein: CASSYQGDYEQYF. The gene calls are TRBV27 and TRBJ2-7; 7 nucleotides match TRBD1. The CDR3 runs to 13 residues. Germline V CDR1 and CDR2: MNHEY, SMNVEV (reference sequence). The J segment lost 4 bases and the V segment lost 4 bases, leaving 4 bases of the junction unmatched.

The V call is TRBV7-2, the J call TRBJ2-1; 11 bases fit TRBD2. The V gene end was trimmed by 4 bases and the J gene end by 7 bases; junction bases not matched to a gene: 9. CDR1 is SGHTA and CDR2 is FQGNSA in the germline V gene. The CDR3 loop spans 16 amino acids. CDR3 sequence: CASSWVPTSGANEQFF. In nucleotides, the CDR3 is TGTGCCAGCAGCTGGGTACCGACTAGCGGGGCTAATGAGCAGTTCTTC.

The rearrangement uses TRBV4-1 and TRBJ2-5; D gene unclear. Per the germline V gene, CDR1 is MGHRA and CDR2 is YSYEKL. V was trimmed by 0 bases and J by 6 bases, leaving 8 bases between them. The CDR3 length is 13 residues. CDR3 DNA: TGCGCCAGCAGCCAAGATGAGCGCAAGACCCAGTACTTC. Translated: CASSQDERKTQYF.

On this clonotype itself: At one boundary the junction diverges from the germline segment, which might be a read error. This chain connects TRBV7-9 to TRBJ1-1; no definite D call. This CDR3 spans 11 amino acids. Germline-derived CDR1 and CDR2 are SEHNR and FQNEAQ (reference sequence). CDR3 nucleotide sequence: TGTGCCAGCAGCCTCGACACTGAAGTTTTCTTT. As protein: CASSLDTEVFF.

Only a few counts were recorded for this clonotype. The chain links TRBV13 to TRBJ2-3; TRBD2 is a possible D gene (6 bases). The CDR3 has 15 residues. In germline, CDR1 is PRHDT, CDR2 FYEKMQ (reference sequence). Trimming removed 2 bases at V and 5 bases at J, with 14 bases between. The CDR3 protein is CASSLRGPGLDTQYF. The CDR3 DNA reads as TGTGCCAGCAGCTTAAGGGGACCGGGACTAGATACGCAGTATTTT.

The gene calls are TRBV20-1 and TRBJ1-5; 10 positions agree with TRBD1. The germline gives CDR1 DFQATT, CDR2 SNEGSKA (reference sequence). Trimming removed 2 bases from V and 4 bases from J; junction bases left unmatched: 5. The CDR3 extends over 15 amino acids. The CDR3 nucleotides are TGCAGTGCTAGACCTTCGGGACAGGGGAATCAGCCCCAGCATTTT. This translates into CSARPSGQGNQPQHF.

V gene TRBV7-9 combines with J gene TRBJ2-5; 8 bases fit TRBD1. The V and J ends lost 4 bases and 2 bases, in that order; junction bases with no gene match: 6. Germline CDR1 SEHNR, CDR2 FQNEAQ (reference sequence). This CDR3 is 15 amino acids long. In DNA form, the CDR3 reads TGTGCCAGCAGCTCGAAGGACAGGGCGCAAGAGACCCAGTACTTC. Its translation: CASSSKDRAQETQYF.